This TCR beta chain was identified in a study of CD8 T cells in Susac syndrome. The authors negatively isolated CD8+ and CD4+ T cells and FACS-enriched TEMRA cells. This CDR3 comprises 10 residues. V was shortened by 5 bases and J by 8 bases, with 6 bases between the two germline ends. It was with random hexamers that roughly 0.5 to 1 ug RNA was reverse transcribed. MiXCR was run by TCRdb on the immunoSEQ multiplex PCR reads, yielding one entry per CDR3 protein. The data contain 170,000 or so distinct CDR3 sequences, approximately 93% of them seen just once; the ten biggest clones take up around 0.1%.

This clonotype was sampled from a human donor with multiple sclerosis. The gene calls are TRBV12-3 or TRBV12-4 and TRBJ1-2; no firm D call. The material sequenced was CD4+ T cells from PBMCs. CDR3 DNA: TGTGCCAGCAGTACTAGAGGCTACACCTTC. It codes for CASSTRGYTF.